Below, 27 T cell receptor beta chains from the same sample are listed, as sequenced in a study of cytomegalovirus exposure and HLA in healthy donors. The repertoire was sequenced with immunoSEQ multiplex PCR; TCRdb's copy has only in-frame clones and lacks some. The profile shows approximately 270,000 clones, 80% to 90% of them singletons. What was sequenced was PBMCs. The receptors here all came from a woman under 30 in good health and CMV-seronegative.

A single count supports this clone. The chain uses TRBV6-5 and TRBJ2-7; 9 bases fit TRBD1. Germline CDR1 reads MNHEY; CDR2 reads SVGAGI. The J segment lost 3 bases and the V segment lost 6 bases, leaving 9 bases of the junction unmatched. This CDR3 has 15 residues. The CDR3 is CASSGWTGDLYEQYF. CDR3 sequence (DNA): TGTGCCAGCAGCGGGTGGACAGGGGACCTCTACGAGCAGTACTTC.

The V gene is TRBV30, the J gene TRBJ1-3; no clear D gene. Germline values: CDR1 GTSNPN, CDR2 SVGIG (reference sequence). This CDR3 spans 14 amino acids. V lost 6 bases to trimming and J lost 0 bases, with 12 bases between them. Here the CDR3 reads CACLVGTSGNTIYF. CDR3 coding DNA: TGTGCCTGTCTGGTGGGCACCTCTGGAAACACCATATATTTT.

The J gene is TRBJ1-2, the V gene TRBV13; TRBD1 agrees at 12 bases. V dropped 5 bases and J dropped 6; count of bases not matched to a gene: 7. CDR1 PRHDT and CDR2 FYEKMQ come from the germline V gene (reference sequence). This CDR3 comprises 15 residues. CDR3 bases: TGTGCCAGCAGCCAACGGGACAGGGGGCCGGATGGCTACACCTTC. Translated, it gives CASSQRDRGPDGYTF.

The genes are TRBV10-3 and TRBJ2-7; TRBD1 might be the D (5 bases). CDR3 length equals 16 residues. Germline-derived CDR1 and CDR2 are ENHRY and SYGVKD. V was pared by 5 bases and J by 4 bases, with 21 bases between. Written as DNA, the CDR3 is TGTGCCATCAGTCCACGCGACGCCACAAGGGGATACGAGCAGTACTTC. It encodes CAISPRDATRGYEQYF.

The V and J genes are TRBV30 and TRBJ1-2, with a weak D call TRBD1 (6 bases). The CDR3 has 11 residues. Germline V lookup: CDR1 GTSNPN, CDR2 SVGIG (reference sequence). The CDR3 region is CVGGTSYGYTF. In nucleotides, the CDR3 is TGTGTCGGGGGGACAAGCTATGGCTACACCTTC.

The chain combines TRBV6-5 with TRBJ1-1, with unresolved D. Germline CDR1 MNHEY, CDR2 SVGAGI. Trimming pared 6 bases from V and 3 bases from J, leaving 17 bases between. The CDR3 runs to 15 residues. CDR3 amino acids: CASSLEGTLDTEAFF. Written as DNA, the CDR3 is TGTGCCAGCAGCCTTGAGGGCACCTTGGACACTGAAGCTTTCTTT.

The chain is built from TRBV9 and TRBJ2-1, with D tentatively TRBD2 (5 bases). CDR1 is SGDLS, CDR2 YYNGEE, per germline. Between the trimmed V and J ends, which lost 0 bases and 4 bases, there was a span of 8 bases. CDR3 length equals 14 residues. The CDR3 is CASSVATGYNEQFF. In DNA, the CDR3 is TGTGCCAGCAGCGTAGCTACGGGGTACAATGAGCAGTTCTTC.

On this clone itself: At one boundary the junction diverges from the germline segment, which might be a read error. The chain links TRBV6-5 to TRBJ2-5; weak D call: TRBD1 (5 bases). The CDR3 consists of 13 residues. Looked up from germline, CDR1 is MNHEY and CDR2 is SVGAGI. As DNA, the CDR3 is TGTGCCAGCAGCCAATCAGGGCAAGTGACCCAGTACTTC. This codes for CASSQSGQVTQYF.

V usage is TRBV13 and J usage is TRBJ1-1; 10 nucleotides agree with TRBD1. Germline CDR1 and CDR2: PRHDT and FYEKMQ (reference sequence). V was pared by 6 bases and J by 6 bases, with 10 bases of the junction left unmatched. There are 15 residues in the CDR3. The CDR3 is CASRPDRGATSEAFF. The CDR3 DNA reads as TGTGCCAGCAGGCCGGACAGGGGGGCTACATCTGAAGCTTTCTTT.

The chain carries TRBV6-1 and TRBJ2-3; the match to TRBD2 covers 8 bases. There are 14 residues in the CDR3. CDR1 and CDR2 from the germline V gene are MNHNS and SASEGT. The junction had 6 bases not matched to a gene; V was cut back by 6 bases and J by 4 bases. The CDR3 loop reads CASSTGGAADTQYF. CDR3 nucleotides: TGTGCCAGCAGCACCGGGGGGGCAGCAGATACGCAGTATTTT.

V gene TRBV7-9 combines with J gene TRBJ1-1; D may be TRBD1 (6 bases). This CDR3 region has 13 residues. CDR1 is SEHNR and CDR2 is FQNEAQ in the germline V gene (reference sequence). V gave up 5 bases and J gave up 5 bases, with 12 bases separating them. This CDR3 is CASSPPQGTEAFF. The CDR3 DNA reads as TGTGCCAGCAGCCCCCCCCAGGGGACTGAAGCTTTCTTT.

The table lists this clone with a count of one. V is TRBV6-5 and J is TRBJ2-7; 9 bases map to TRBD1. CDR1 is MNHEY and CDR2 is SVGAGI in the germline V gene. The junction had 5 bases not matched to a gene; V was cut back by 0 bases and J by 2 bases. The CDR3 contains 16 residues. The CDR3 sequence: CASSYSYRQGAYEQYF. The CDR3 region has the DNA TGTGCCAGCAGTTACTCGTACAGACAGGGGGCCTACGAGCAGTACTTC.

This chain connects TRBV27 to TRBJ2-7; 8 bases fit TRBD1. V gave up 6 bases and J gave up 6 bases; unmatched junction bases: 16. The germline V gene has CDR1 MNHEY and CDR2 SMNVEV (reference sequence). The CDR3 consists of 16 residues. The DNA for the CDR3 is TGTGCCAGCAGCCCGGCCTGGACAGGGAGCCTTTTCGAGCAGTACTTC. This sequence encodes CASSPAWTGSLFEQYF.

The V and J genes are TRBV10-1 and TRBJ2-5; no clear D gene. The length of the CDR3 is 14 residues. Germline lookup yields CDR1 WNHNN and CDR2 SYGVQD (reference sequence). V lost 3 bases and J lost 1, with 9 bases in between. The CDR3 is CASSDGQIQETQYF. CDR3 coding DNA: TGCGCCAGCAGTGATGGTCAGATCCAAGAGACCCAGTACTTC.

The rearrangement links TRBV6-5 to TRBJ2-7; the match to TRBD2 covers 7 bases. The germline CDR1 and CDR2 sequences are MNHEY and SVGAGI. The CDR3 covers 15 residues. V lost 2 bases and J lost 2; bases outside the gene matches: 6. The CDR3 reads CASSYGASGPYEQYF. The CDR3 DNA is TGTGCCAGCAGTTACGGGGCTAGCGGACCCTACGAGCAGTACTTC.

The chain has TRBV6-4 and TRBJ1-6; D is perhaps TRBD1 (6 bases). The CDR3 totals 17 residues. Germline lookup yields CDR1 MRHNA and CDR2 SNTAGT. V dropped 0 bases and J dropped 2 bases, with 11 bases sitting between them. CDR3 amino acids: CASSDSIQGPYNSPLHF. As DNA, the CDR3 is TGTGCCAGCAGTGACTCAATACAGGGCCCCTATAATTCACCCCTCCACTTT.

The genes are TRBV7-3 and TRBJ1-2; TRBD1 matches at 8 bases. Germline values: CDR1 SGHTA, CDR2 FQGTGA. The CDR3 is 15 amino acids. Germline trimming cut 6 bases from V and 4 bases from J; bases unmatched to any gene: 10. The CDR3 loop is CASSLYPGQAYGYTF. DNA for the CDR3: TGTGCCAGCAGTCTCTACCCGGGACAGGCCTATGGCTACACCTTC.

This rearrangement joins TRBV5-8 to TRBJ1-2, with D maybe TRBD1 (6 bases). V lost 4 bases to trimming and J lost 13 bases, with 14 bases between them. The CDR3 is 11 amino acids. Per germline, CDR1 SGHTS and CDR2 YDEGEE. CDR3 nucleotides: TGTGCCAGCAGCGATATGACAGGCGTCACCTTC. This encodes CASSDMTGVTF.

The sample holds a few counts of this clone. This sequence joins TRBV4-1 and TRBJ2-5, with a possible D match to TRBD1 (6 bases). This CDR3 has 13 amino acids. CDR1 and CDR2 from the germline V gene are MGHRA and YSYEKL. V gave up 5 bases and J gave up 5 bases, with 12 bases separating them. The CDR3, as DNA: TGCGCCAGCAGCGCTACAGGGTTGGAGACCCAGTACTTC. Protein sequence: CASSATGLETQYF.

This chain connects TRBV7-3 to TRBJ2-1; D possibly corresponds to TRBD1 (5 bases). Per the germline V gene, CDR1 is SGHTA and CDR2 is FQGTGA. The V end was cut by 8 bases, the J end by 8 bases, with 22 bases between. The CDR3 is made up of 15 amino acids. The chain's CDR3 is CASFPRPGKGDEQFF. The DNA for the CDR3 is TGTGCCAGCTTCCCCAGGCCGGGTAAAGGGGATGAGCAGTTCTTC.

With regard to this clone: Other DNA sequences within the sample encode an identical CDR3. This chain joins TRBV6-6 and TRBJ2-5; 7 bases match TRBD1. J gave up 1 base and V 4 bases, and 3 bases lay outside the gene matches. The CDR3 consists of 14 residues. Germline values: CDR1 MNHNY, CDR2 SVGAGI (reference sequence). In nucleotides, the CDR3 is TGTGCCAGCAGTTTTGGACAGGCCCAAGAGACCCAGTACTTC. Its protein is CASSFGQAQETQYF.

V usage is TRBV19 and J usage is TRBJ2-5, with TRBD2 matching 14 bases. This CDR3 region has 16 residues. Unmatched junction bases numbered 8, after V lost 6 bases and J lost 5 bases. The germline V gene has CDR1 LNHDA and CDR2 SQIVND (reference sequence). This chain's CDR3 is CASSKGLAGGGETQYF. Here the CDR3 DNA reads TGTGCCAGTAGCAAAGGACTAGCGGGGGGCGGGGAGACCCAGTACTTC.

This chain uses TRBV18 with TRBJ1-1; perhaps TRBD1 as D (5 bases). CDR1 and CDR2 from the germline V gene are KGHSH and LQKENI. Trimming took off 6 bases at V and 1 base at J, with 9 bases between the two ends. The CDR3 spans 13 residues. The CDR3 DNA reads TGTGCCAGCTCGGCGGGGGAGAACACTGAAGCTTTCTTT. This translates into CASSAGENTEAFF.

V gene TRBV5-4 combines with J gene TRBJ2-7; 8 bases line up with TRBD1. CDR1 and CDR2 (germline): SGHNT, YYREEE (reference sequence). V lost 4 bases and J lost 3; bases outside the gene matches: 3. CDR3 length equals 13 residues. The CDR3 loop is CASSQGADYEQYF. The CDR3 region has the DNA TGTGCCAGCAGCCAGGGGGCGGACTACGAGCAGTACTTC.

This clone was seen once. The chain joins TRBV7-9 to TRBJ1-2, with 8 bases identical to TRBD1. This CDR3 has 15 amino acids. Germline V gives CDR1 SEHNR, CDR2 FQNEAQ (reference sequence). The V and J ends lost 5 bases and 0 bases, in that order; junction bases with no gene match: 5. The CDR3 here is CASSLTQGANYGYTF. In nucleotides, the CDR3 is TGTGCCAGCAGCCTAACACAGGGGGCTAACTATGGCTACACCTTC.

This clone was counted between two and nine times. The rearrangement links TRBV18 to TRBJ1-4, with D hard to call. The germline CDR1 and CDR2 sequences are KGHSH and LQKENI. V lost 6 bases and J lost 0, with 8 bases in between. The CDR3 runs to 14 residues. The CDR3 coding sequence is TGTGCCAGCTCGGCGGTTGCAACTAATGAAAAACTGTTTTTT. Protein: CASSAVATNEKLFF. Drawing the rest from reference TRBV18 and TRBJ1-4, the complete variable domain is NAGVMQNPRHLVRRRGQEARLRCSPMKGHSHVYWYRQLPEEGLKFMVYLQKENIIDESGMPKERFSAEFPKEGPSILRIQQVVRGDSAAYFCASSAVATNEKLFFGSGTQLSVL.

Regarding this clone: The junction differs from germline at one of its ends, possibly a read error. The chain joins TRBV6-1 to TRBJ2-7; TRBD2 might be the D (6 bases). CDR3 length equals 14 residues. Germline V lookup: CDR1 MNHNS, CDR2 SASEGT. In DNA form, the CDR3 reads TGTGCCAGCACTGAATCCTCGTTGGGGAAGCGGGCCGGCTTC. Translated: CASTESSLGKRAGF.